The text below deals with one T cell receptor beta chain. The antigen remains unidentified. A junction boundary mismatches the germline segment, possibly from a read error. PCR employed 60 Vbeta and 13 Jbeta primers. Method: immunoSEQ multiplex PCR; TCRdb's copy keeps in-frame clones and lacks some. The table has 90,000 or so clones, roughly 77% seen once. Per germline, CDR1 SGHRS and CDR2 YFSETQ. CDR3 length: 16 residues. This record comes from a study of cytomegalovirus exposure and HLA in healthy donors. Study observations and caveats: HLA allele associations emerged for roughly 17,000 TCR beta sequences in a later analysis, at 0.05 false discovery rate. Productive status was seen about 90% or about 30% of the time for most TCR beta V segments in an earlier analysis. Accurate HLA-A and HLA-B prediction from TCR beta sequences was reported for most subjects. Many donors shared some public TCRs, even though most TCR sequences were rare.

The chain employs TRBV5-1 and TRBJ2-1, with 15 positions matching TRBD2. The clonotype was recovered from a man aged 55 to 70 in good health and CMV-seronegative. The sample consisted of PBMCs. CDR3 DNA sequence: TGCGCCAGCAGCGAAAGGACTAGCGGGGGGGCCAATGAGCGGTTCTTC. It yields the protein CASSERTSGGANERFF. Supplemented by reference TRBV5-1 and TRBJ2-1, the full variable domain reads KAGVTQTPRYLIKTRGQQVTLSCSPISGHRSVSWYQQTPGQGLQFLFEYFSETQRNKGNFPGRFSGRQFSNSRSEMNVSTLELGDSALYLCASSERTSGGANERFFGPGTRLTVL.